Presented here are 28 T cell receptor beta chains from one specimen sequenced in a study of blood T cells in healthy people across ages. A second PCR of about 7 to 12 cycles used a sample-barcoded 5' primer and a J-beta primer mix. TCRdb fed the 5' RACE reads into MiXCR, producing one record per CDR3 protein. The sample lists roughly 1.5 million distinct CDR3 sequences; roughly two fifths were seen once. Sequencing was performed on blood. The origin of the receptors is a woman younger than 30 in good health.

The rearrangement uses TRBV7-8 and TRBJ2-1; 7 positions match TRBD2. Trimming took 5 bases from V and 3 from J; bases not matched to a gene: 10. The V gene's germline CDR1 is SGHVS and CDR2 FQNEAQ. The CDR3 has 16 amino acids. Here the CDR3 DNA reads TGTGCCAGCAGCACAAGGTCGGCTAGCGGCTACAATGAGCAGTTCTTC. Its translation: CASSTRSASGYNEQFF.

The chain joins TRBV20-1 to TRBJ2-2; TRBD2 is a possible D gene (6 bases). Trimming took 3 bases from V and 1 from J, leaving 12 bases between them. Germline V gene lookup returns CDR1 DFQATT and CDR2 SNEGSKA (reference sequence). The CDR3 totals 15 residues. The CDR3 DNA sequence: TGCAGTGCTAGCTGGACTAACGTGAACACCGGGGAGCTGTTTTTT. Translation: CSASWTNVNTGELFF.

The chain recombines TRBV27 with TRBJ2-7; 7 positions match TRBD2. CDR3 length: 16 amino acids. The germline V gene encodes CDR1 MNHEY and CDR2 SMNVEV (reference sequence). V trimming: 1 base; J trimming: 0 bases; junction bases outside the gene matches: 6. CDR3 residues: CASSLYGRGTSYEQYF. The CDR3, as DNA: TGTGCCAGCAGTTTATACGGGCGGGGGACCTCCTACGAGCAGTACTTC.

Only one count was recorded for this clonotype. Germline and junction disagree at one end, which may indicate a read error. The V and J genes are TRBV27 and TRBJ2-7; D remains ambiguous. There are 13 residues in the CDR3. The V gene's germline CDR1 is MNHEY and CDR2 SMNVEV (reference sequence). The CDR3 here is CANSLGSAYEQYF. The DNA of the CDR3 is TGTGCCAACAGTCTAGGGTCCGCCTACGAGCAGTACTTC.

The rearrangement joins TRBV13 to TRBJ2-6, with TRBD1 identical over 7 bases. The germline V gene has CDR1 PRHDT and CDR2 FYEKMQ (reference sequence). V dropped 6 bases and J dropped 2; count of bases not matched to a gene: 7. The CDR3 loop spans 16 amino acids. The chain's CDR3 is CASRTTGETGANVLTF. CDR3 sequence (DNA): TGTGCCAGCAGGACCACAGGGGAAACTGGGGCCAACGTCCTGACTTTC.

With respect to this clonotype: This may come from a read error, since a much larger clone is one base off. The V gene is TRBV3-1, the J gene TRBJ1-2; no clear D gene. The V end lost 0 bases, the J end lost 6 bases, and 8 bases lay between the germline ends. The V gene's germline CDR1 is LGHDT and CDR2 YNNKEL (reference sequence). This CDR3 is 13 amino acids long. The DNA for the CDR3 is TGTGCCAGCAGCCAAGATGTAGACGATGGCTACACCTTC. Translating it yields CASSQDVDDGYTF. Combining the CDR3 with reference TRBV3-1 and TRBJ1-2 gives the whole variable domain DTAVSQTPKYLVTQMGNDKSIKCEQNLGHDTMYWYKQDSKKFLKIMFSYNNKELIINETVPNRFSPKSPDKAHLNLHINSLELGDSAVYFCASSQDVDDGYTFGSGTRLTVV.

This clonotype was seen ten or more times. This chain uses TRBV29-1 with TRBJ1-2; the D is unclear. The CDR3 consists of 13 residues. V gave up 6 bases and J gave up 8 bases, with 19 bases separating them. CDR1 is SQVTM, CDR2 ANQGSEA, per germline. The CDR3 DNA reads as TGCAGCGTGCCCTATAGGCTCATTGGCGGCTACACCTTC. It translates to CSVPYRLIGGYTF.

The chain joins TRBV12-3 or TRBV12-4 to TRBJ1-2, with D uncertain. V lost 8 bases, J lost 8 bases, and 18 bases lay in between. The length of the CDR3 is 13 residues. The CDR3 DNA reads as TGTGCCAGCCAGCAACAGTTACTTGGGGGCTACACCTTC. This encodes CASQQQLLGGYTF.

The rearrangement links TRBV5-1 to TRBJ2-3; 10 bases line up with TRBD2. Trimming took 0 bases from V and 2 from J; bases not matched to a gene: 9. Per germline, CDR1 SGHRS and CDR2 YFSETQ. The CDR3 loop spans 18 amino acids. CDR3 loop: CASSLGAGGPFNTDTQYF. The CDR3 DNA reads as TGCGCCAGCAGCTTGGGAGCGGGAGGGCCCTTTAACACAGATACGCAGTATTTT.

The chain uses TRBV4-2 and TRBJ2-1; D not resolved. Per the germline V gene, CDR1 is LGHNA and CDR2 is YNFKEQ. This CDR3 has 13 residues. V was cut by 5 bases and J by 5 bases, with 10 bases left in between. DNA for the CDR3: TGTGCCAGCAGCGACTTAACCAACAATGAGCAGTTCTTC. Protein sequence: CASSDLTNNEQFF.

The chain combines TRBV2 with TRBJ2-1, with TRBD2 as a possible D gene (6 bases). The germline V and J ends were trimmed by 0 bases and 7 bases, with 13 bases remaining between them. The CDR3 runs 15 residues. Germline V CDR1 and CDR2: SNHLY, FYNNEI. CDR3 sequence: CASSEAGTSLNEQFF. In nucleotides, the CDR3 is TGTGCCAGCAGTGAAGCCGGTACTAGCCTGAATGAGCAGTTCTTC. Together with reference TRBV2 and TRBJ2-1, the CDR3 gives the full variable domain: EPEVTQTPSHQVTQMGQEVILRCVPISNHLYFYWYRQILGQKVEFLVSFYNNEISEKSEIFDDQFSVERPDGSNFTLKIRSTKLEDSAMYFCASSEAGTSLNEQFFGPGTRLTVL.

This clonotype has just a few counts. The rearrangement joins TRBV18 to TRBJ1-5; 7 bases agree with TRBD1. The CDR3 is 13 amino acids. The J segment lost 5 bases and the V segment lost 9 bases, leaving 7 bases of the junction unmatched. The germline V gene encodes CDR1 KGHSH and CDR2 LQKENI. CDR3 sequence reads: CASTGVWDQPQHF. Here the CDR3 DNA reads TGTGCCAGTACAGGGGTTTGGGATCAGCCCCAGCATTTT.

The V and J genes are TRBV27 and TRBJ2-7; 16 bases are a match to TRBD2. V trimming: 5 bases; J trimming: 6 bases; junction bases outside the gene matches: 13. The germline V gene encodes CDR1 MNHEY and CDR2 SMNVEV (reference sequence). This CDR3 region has 18 residues. CDR3 DNA sequence: TGTGCCAGCAGTCCAGGGACTAGCGGGGGGGCTCCCTTACGCGAGCAGTACTTC. This translates into CASSPGTSGGAPLREQYF.

The chain combines TRBV6-1 with TRBJ2-3; no clear D. The CDR3 totals 14 residues. Germline-derived CDR1 and CDR2 are MNHNS and SASEGT. V lost 4 bases to trimming and J lost 1 base, with 9 bases between them. The CDR3 DNA reads as TGTGCCAGCAGTGGATTTGGTGGCACAGATACGCAGTATTTT. It specifies CASSGFGGTDTQYF.

A few counts support this clonotype. The genes are TRBV27 and TRBJ1-6, with 8 bases lining up with TRBD1. Germline CDR1 reads MNHEY; CDR2 reads SMNVEV (reference sequence). Trimming at V came to 6 bases and at J to 7 bases, leaving 2 bases not matched to a gene. The CDR3 is 13 amino acids. CDR3 loop: CASRTGENSPLHF. CDR3 bases: TGTGCCAGCAGGACAGGGGAGAATTCACCCCTCCACTTT.

With regard to this clonotype: A much more abundant neighbour one base away suggests this may be a read error. The chain joins TRBV10-3 to TRBJ2-7; D is unresolved. CDR1 and CDR2 from the germline V gene are ENHRY and SYGVKD. V was trimmed by 4 bases and J by 5 bases, leaving 12 bases between them. This CDR3 has 13 amino acids. The chain's CDR3 is CAISGKGIHEQYF. The CDR3 DNA follows: TGTGCCATCAGTGGAAAGGGAATCCACGAGCAGTACTTC.

The chain uses TRBV7-9 and TRBJ2-1; perhaps TRBD1 as D (5 bases). V was trimmed by 0 bases and J by 5 bases, leaving 11 bases between them. This CDR3 has 15 residues. Germline values: CDR1 SEHNR, CDR2 FQNEAQ (reference sequence). The CDR3 loop reads CASSLAQGRDNEQFF. Written as DNA, the CDR3 is TGTGCCAGCAGCTTAGCCCAGGGTAGGGACAATGAGCAGTTCTTC.

This clonotype was observed a handful of times. The CDR3 loop reads CASSPIPETQFF. The CDR3 DNA is TGTGCCAGCAGTCCAATACCAGAGACCCAGTTCTTC. The rearrangement joins TRBV3-1 to TRBJ2-5; D is uncertain. The J call may be in error: the DNA end matches TRBJ2-1 better. The CDR3 is 12 amino acids. Looked up from germline, CDR1 is LGHDT and CDR2 is YNNKEL (reference sequence).

This clonotype has just one count. The rearrangement uses TRBV3-1 and TRBJ2-3; weak D call: TRBD1 (5 bases). V lost 0 bases and J lost 11, with 12 bases in between. Per germline, CDR1 LGHDT and CDR2 YNNKEL (reference sequence). The CDR3 is 13 residues long. Here the CDR3 DNA reads TGTGCCAGCAGCCAAGAGTGGGGCTTCGGGCAGTATTTT. Amino acid sequence: CASSQEWGFGQYF.

This clonotype was detected once. This sequence joins TRBV20-1 and TRBJ2-7; 10 bases align to TRBD1. Germline V gene data show CDR1 as DFQATT and CDR2 as SNEGSKA (reference sequence). V lost 0 bases to trimming and J lost 5 bases; unmatched junction nucleotides: 10. This CDR3 is built from 16 residues. CDR3 bases: TGCAGTGCTAGAGAGCTTTGGACAGGGGGTCCGGACGAGCAGTACTTC. Translation: CSARELWTGGPDEQYF.

CDR3 region: CASSDPGPQPQHF. The CDR3 DNA sequence: TGTGCCAGCAGTGACCCCGGGCCTCAGCCCCAGCATTTT. This rearrangement joins TRBV6-2 or TRBV6-3 to TRBJ1-5; no definite D call. Per the germline V gene, CDR1 is MNHEY and CDR2 is SVGEGT. Trimming stripped 5 bases from V and 6 bases from J, with 11 bases between. This CDR3 is built from 13 residues.

This clonotype appeared a few times. The chain uses TRBV6-1 and TRBJ2-3; no clear D gene. The CDR3 sequence is 15 residues long. CDR1 and CDR2 from the germline V gene are MNHNS and SASEGT. V was cut by 2 bases and J by 4 bases, with 13 bases left in between. The CDR3 sequence is CASSELVSRPDTQYF. CDR3 nucleotide sequence: TGTGCCAGCAGTGAATTGGTCAGTCGCCCAGATACGCAGTATTTT.

This clonotype was counted a few times. The V and J genes are TRBV24-1 and TRBJ2-5, with TRBD2 matching 11 bases. Germline V gene sequence: CDR1 KGHDR, CDR2 SFDVKD. The CDR3 is made up of 19 amino acids. Trimming removed 3 bases from V and 7 bases from J; junction bases left unmatched: 18. The DNA of the CDR3 is TGTGCCACCAGTGATCCAATGACCGGGACTAGCGGTACTAGAGGGACCCAGTACTTC. Protein: CATSDPMTGTSGTRGTQYF.

The chain recombines TRBV7-2 with TRBJ2-7; 8 nucleotides align to TRBD1. The germline gives CDR1 SGHTA, CDR2 FQGNSA. CDR3 length: 14 amino acids. J was trimmed by 4 bases and V by 4 bases; bases with no gene match: 6. CDR3 residues: CASSSDRAFYEQYF. CDR3 coding DNA: TGTGCCAGCAGCTCGGACAGGGCCTTTTACGAGCAGTACTTC.

Comments on this clonotype: At one boundary the junction diverges from the germline segment, which might be a read error. The chain has TRBV29-1 and TRBJ2-1; D gene ambiguous. CDR1 is SQVTM and CDR2 is ANQGSEA in the germline V gene. The CDR3 has 11 residues. CDR3 sequence: CSVEAGFERFF. The CDR3 DNA reads as TGCAGCGTTGAAGCCGGGTTTGAGCGGTTCTTC.

The sample holds a few counts of this clonotype. The V and J genes are TRBV3-1 and TRBJ2-3; TRBD1 is a possible D gene (6 bases). With 0 bases removed from V and 3 bases from J, the gap between germline ends came to 10 bases. The CDR3 contains 15 residues. Per the germline V gene, CDR1 is LGHDT and CDR2 is YNNKEL (reference sequence). CDR3 nucleotides: TGTGCCAGCAGCCAAGACGTCGACAGGACAGATACGCAGTATTTT. Translation: CASSQDVDRTDTQYF.

The chain has TRBV21-1 and TRBJ2-7; TRBD2 was called by the table and not checked on the DNA. TRBV21-1 has pseudogene status. The CDR3 is 16 residues long. CDR3 amino acids: CASRQPQRETPYEQYF. The CDR3 DNA reads TGTGCCAGCAGACAGCCTCAGCGGGAGACCCCCTACGAGCAGTACTTC.

The chain couples TRBV4-3 to TRBJ1-5, with no clear D. The CDR3 covers 16 residues. Trimming took off 0 bases at V and 0 bases at J, with 9 bases between the two ends. The germline CDR1 and CDR2 sequences are LGHNA and YSLEER. CDR3 in DNA: TGCGCCAGCAGCCAAGAAGTAGGGTATAGCAATCAGCCCCAGCATTTT. Protein: CASSQEVGYSNQPQHF.